The 10 T cell receptor beta chains reported below all come from one sample, sequenced in a study of blood T cell repertoires in COVID-19. Sequencing used immunoSEQ multiplex PCR; TCRdb keeps in-frame clones, though not all of them. The repertoire consists of fewer than 300,000 clones, with 90% to 95% occurring once and the leading ten covering over 2%. Material: peripheral blood. The source of these receptors is a woman aged 25-40 years with COVID-19, enrolled during active disease.

This clone was seen just once. The J gene is TRBJ1-1, the V gene TRBV27, with D unclear. Germline V lookup: CDR1 MNHEY, CDR2 SMNVEV (reference sequence). With 3 bases removed from V and 2 bases from J, the gap between germline ends came to 13 bases. The CDR3 runs to 15 residues. For the CDR3, the DNA is TGTGCCAGCAGTTTCCTGCGGAGGGCAAACACTGAAGCTTTCTTT. Protein product: CASSFLRRANTEAFF.

The V and J genes are TRBV6-1 and TRBJ1-2; D perhaps matches TRBD1 (5 bases). Trimming shortened V by 0 bases and J by 6 bases, and 14 bases separated the two germline ends. This CDR3 comprises 15 residues. The germline V gene has CDR1 MNHNS and CDR2 SASEGT. CDR3 nucleotides: TGTGCCAGCAGTGAAGCAGGGGCCAGGATCCATGGCTACACCTTC. Its translation: CASSEAGARIHGYTF.

The rearrangement links TRBV5-1 to TRBJ2-5, with D possibly matching TRBD2 (5 bases). V was cut by 7 bases and J by 0 bases, with 13 bases left in between. Germline CDR1 and CDR2: SGHRS and YFSETQ. CDR3 length equals 14 residues. CDR3 protein: CASRLEEYQETQYF. CDR3 DNA: TGCGCCAGCCGTTTGGAGGAGTACCAAGAGACCCAGTACTTC.

The chain has TRBV7-2 and TRBJ2-3; D possibly corresponds to TRBD1 (6 bases). V was cut by 2 bases and J by 6 bases, with 15 bases left in between. This CDR3 contains 15 residues. Germline CDR1 SGHTA, CDR2 FQGNSA. The CDR3 DNA reads TGTGCCAGCAGCTTATCTCCAGGGGCGAGCGATACGCAGTATTTT. Amino acids: CASSLSPGASDTQYF.

This chain connects TRBV3-1 (or the pseudogene TRBV3-2) to TRBJ1-4; D gene ambiguous. CDR1 and CDR2 (germline): LGHDT, YNNKEL (reference sequence). This CDR3 region has 17 residues. V shed 1 base and J shed 5 bases, with 17 bases lying between them. The CDR3 nucleotides are TGTGCCAGCAGCCAAGCAAACAGACGCCCATCGAATGAAAAACTGTTTTTT. Amino acids: CASSQANRRPSNEKLFF.

J is TRBJ1-2 and V is TRBV7-3; 12 positions match TRBD1. V gave up 1 base and J gave up 1 base; unmatched junction bases: 7. The CDR3 runs 18 residues. The germline CDR1 and CDR2 sequences are SGHTA and FQGTGA. In DNA form, the CDR3 reads TGTGCCAGCAGCTTAAATGGGGGACAGGGGGCGCTTAACTATGGCTACACCTTC. Translated, it gives CASSLNGGQGALNYGYTF.

The chain links TRBV6-5 to TRBJ2-3; 8 positions agree with TRBD2. Per the germline V gene, CDR1 is MNHEY and CDR2 is SVGAGI. V trimming: 5 bases; J trimming: 3 bases; junction bases outside the gene matches: 7. The CDR3 has 15 residues. The CDR3 sequence: CASSPGLEGTDTQYF. DNA of the CDR3: TGTGCCAGCAGTCCGGGACTAGAGGGGACAGATACGCAGTATTTT.

The genes are TRBV7-2 and TRBJ1-5; the D is unclear. The CDR3 totals 14 residues. Germline V gene lookup returns CDR1 SGHTA and CDR2 FQGNSA. Between the trimmed V and J ends, which lost 2 bases and 4 bases, there was a span of 9 bases. CDR3 nucleotide sequence: TGTGCCAGCAGCTTACTAACGGGGAATCAGCCCCAGCATTTT. Encoded protein: CASSLLTGNQPQHF.

V is TRBV30 and J is TRBJ1-3; a weak D match, TRBD1 (6 bases). The germline gives CDR1 GTSNPN, CDR2 SVGIG (reference sequence). Trimming removed 3 bases from V and 10 bases from J, with 19 bases in between. The CDR3 consists of 14 residues. This chain's CDR3 is CAWSYNFQGMTIYF. In DNA, the CDR3 is TGTGCCTGGAGCTATAACTTCCAGGGGATGACCATATATTTT.

This clone was detected only once. The chain joins TRBV10-3 to TRBJ1-3; TRBD1 matches 8 bases. This CDR3 is 16 amino acids long. The V segment lost 0 bases and the J segment 4 bases; nucleotides outside the gene matches: 5. CDR1 is ENHRY, CDR2 SYGVKD, per germline. The CDR3: CAISESATGAGNTIYF. DNA of the CDR3: TGTGCCATCAGTGAGTCGGCGACAGGGGCAGGAAACACCATATATTTT.